This T cell receptor (beta chain) is from a study of T cell responses to AZD1222 COVID-19 vaccine. The CDR3 runs 14 residues. With 6 bases removed from V and 7 bases from J, the gap between germline ends came to 15 bases. CDR1 SEHNR and CDR2 FQNEAQ come from the germline V gene (reference sequence). The data were produced by immunoSEQ multiplex PCR, yet TCRdb's version contains in-frame clones alone and is incomplete. Among 150,000 to 200,000 clones, approximately 90% were seen once, and the ten largest hold roughly 25%. This receptor was taken from an adult who received the AZD1222 COVID-19 vaccine. The chain has TRBV7-9 and TRBJ1-4, with D maybe TRBD1 (6 bases). The sample in question was peripheral blood, obtained 28 days after the second AZD1222 dose. CDR3 DNA: TGTGCCAGCAGATTACTCCAGGGGAGTGAAAAACTGTTTTTT. Translation: CASRLLQGSEKLFF.